This T cell receptor beta chain was found in a study of blood T cell repertoires in COVID-19. Turning to the study itself: PBMCs, B-cell-depleted T cells, or T cells were the source of the cDNA or gDNA that made up the material.

Measured with immunoSEQ multiplex PCR; TCRdb has only the in-frame clones, and not every one. The sample carries 130,000 or so clones, 81% recorded once. V shed 2 bases, J shed 2 bases, and the junction held 5 bases outside the gene matches. The CDR3 spans 15 residues. Germline loops: CDR1 MDHEN, CDR2 SYDVKM. This receptor was taken from a woman aged 60-70 years with active or convalescent COVID-19. The sequenced material came from peripheral blood. This chain links TRBV28 with TRBJ2-7; 8 positions agree with TRBD1. CDR3 DNA sequence: TGTGCCAGCAGTTTAGGCCAGGGGGCGACCTACGAGCAGTACGTC. This codes for CASSLGQGATYEQYV.